This T cell receptor (beta chain) was sequenced for a study of shared clonotypes between healthy human individuals. Study-wide background: Samples came from a couple of female and a few male donors aged 18 to 49.

Caucasian adults residing in Nashville, Tennessee made up all the donors. Into CD45RA+ naive and CD45RA-negative memory subsets, the CD4+ cells were split. The study, taken as a whole, reports: The represented genetic and exposure-history diversity was limited by the small number of donors.

The V gene's germline CDR1 is LNHDA and CDR2 SQIVND (reference sequence). V was pared by 3 bases and J by 7 bases, with 5 bases of the junction left unmatched. The CDR3 is made up of 14 amino acids. The table came from immunoSEQ multiplex PCR; TCRdb's copy has only in-frame clones and leaves some out. The sample consists of some 980,000 clones, over 60% of them appearing once. Concerning this clone itself: Its antigen is undetermined.

The chain employs TRBV19 and TRBJ1-5; 8 bases map to TRBD1. This sequence was found in a man younger than 35 in good health. Sequencing was carried out using memory CD4+ T cells sorted from blood. Stated subset: CD45RA-negative fraction. The CDR3 is CASSIIRQGQPQHF. The CDR3 region has the DNA TGTGCCAGTAGTATTATTCGACAGGGGCAGCCCCAGCATTTT.